What follows are 24 T cell receptor beta chains derived from one specimen sequenced in a study of cytotoxic CD8 clonotypes in ibrutinib-treated CLL (dated by TCRdb to about 2021). What the time point label conveys for this sample: 12 months on ibrutinib. The protocol used for the library was the immunoSEQ multiplex PCR assay. This is the immuneACCESS table as TCRdb keeps it, with only in-frame sequences that have V and J called. A part of the clones is gone; compared with another copy, unresolved V genes explain less than half, and the rest is unexplained. For this sample the table gives 50,000 to 65,000 clones, of which about three quarters were detected only once. The ten largest clones take up roughly 45% of the sample. The sample was PBMCs, taken after 12 months of ibrutinib treatment. Receptors originate from a human donor with chronic lymphocytic leukemia.

The V gene is TRBV11-2, the J gene TRBJ2-5; the match to TRBD2 covers 13 bases. CDR3 length: 17 residues. J was trimmed by 5 bases and V by 5 bases; bases with no gene match: 11. In germline, CDR1 is SGHAT, CDR2 FQNNGV. Here the CDR3 DNA reads TGTGCCAGCAGCAAAGGACTAGCGGGAGCGGGGGGGGAGACCCAGTACTTC. This codes for CASSKGLAGAGGETQYF.

In this sample, this clone turned up once. The chain employs TRBV4-1 and TRBJ2-5; 14 nucleotides line up with TRBD2. The CDR3 runs to 18 residues. Looked up from germline, CDR1 is MGHRA and CDR2 is YSYEKL. J lost 5 bases, V lost 0 bases, and 8 bases had no gene match. The chain's CDR3 is CASSQDGGLAGGRETQYF. The CDR3 DNA sequence: TGCGCCAGCAGCCAAGACGGAGGACTAGCGGGAGGCAGGGAGACCCAGTACTTC.

The chain recombines TRBV9 with TRBJ1-5; D unresolved. The CDR3 extends over 13 amino acids. Trimming stripped 1 base from V and 0 bases from J, with 2 bases between. Germline-derived CDR1 and CDR2 are SGDLS and YYNGEE. CDR3 in DNA: TGTGCCAGCAGCGTAAATAGCAATCAGCCCCAGCATTTT. It is translated as CASSVNSNQPQHF. Full variable domain (remainder filled in from reference TRBV9 and TRBJ1-5): DSGVTQTPKHLITATGQRVTLRCSPRSGDLSVYWYQQSLDQGLQFLIQYYNGEERAKGNILERFSAQQFPDLHSELNLSSLELGDSALYFCASSVNSNQPQHFGDGTRLSIL.

This clone was recorded a few times. The gene calls are TRBV14 and TRBJ1-4; D is possibly TRBD1 (6 bases). The V gene's germline CDR1 is SGHDN and CDR2 FVKESK. Trimming cost V 3 bases and J 7 bases, with 15 bases left between them. This CDR3 has 15 residues. The CDR3 reads CASSQSFQGIEKLFF. The CDR3 DNA reads as TGTGCCAGCAGCCAGTCTTTCCAGGGGATTGAAAAACTGTTTTTT.

The V call is TRBV23-1, the J call TRBJ1-5; D perhaps matches TRBD1 (5 bases). TRBV23-1 carries the ORF label, with uncertain function. Trimming shortened V by 0 bases and J by 5 bases, and 8 bases separated the two germline ends. The CDR3 runs 14 residues. The CDR3 loop is CASSQSEGDQPQHF. CDR3 in DNA: TGCGCCAGCAGTCAATCGGAAGGGGATCAGCCCCAGCATTTT.

The chain combines TRBV20-1 with TRBJ1-1, with 12 bases aligning to TRBD1. This CDR3 is built from 11 residues. V was clipped by 8 bases and J by 10 bases; unmatched bases: 5. The V gene's germline CDR1 is DFQATT and CDR2 SNEGSKA (reference sequence). CDR3 DNA: TGCAGTCGGGGACAGGGGGCAAGAGCTTTCTTT. This translates into CSRGQGARAFF.

CDR3 loop: CASSLTAGSSYEQYF. The CDR3 DNA follows: TGTGCCAGCAGCTTAACGGCGGGGAGCTCCTACGAGCAGTACTTC. The rearrangement joins TRBV7-3 to TRBJ2-7, with TRBD2 as a possible D gene (6 bases). Deletions cut 0 bases from V and 0 bases from J, with 9 bases between. The CDR3 is made up of 15 amino acids. CDR1 is SGHTA and CDR2 is FQGTGA in the germline V gene.

The V gene is TRBV9, the J gene TRBJ2-7, with 11 bases matching TRBD2. The CDR3 has 15 amino acids. V shed 0 bases, J shed 5 bases, and the junction held 4 bases outside the gene matches. The germline V gene encodes CDR1 SGDLS and CDR2 YYNGEE. CDR3 sequence (DNA): TGTGCCAGCAGCGTAGGGGCACTAGCGGGAGACGAGCAGTACTTC. Its translation is CASSVGALAGDEQYF.

This clone came up a few times. V is TRBV2 and J is TRBJ2-7, with 7 bases fitting TRBD1. Germline V lookup: CDR1 SNHLY, CDR2 FYNNEI. This CDR3 has 16 residues. The V segment lost 6 bases and the J segment 3 bases; nucleotides outside the gene matches: 14. The CDR3 DNA follows: TGTGCCAGCAGAGGAAACTTACAGGGGTTGGTCTACGAGCAGTACTTC. It is translated as CASRGNLQGLVYEQYF.

This chain uses TRBV28 with TRBJ2-7; 8 nucleotides align to TRBD1. CDR1 and CDR2 (germline): MDHEN, SYDVKM. The CDR3 is 15 amino acids. J was trimmed by 2 bases and V by 7 bases; bases with no gene match: 10. The CDR3 loop is CASTGPGGNAYEQYF. In DNA form, the CDR3 reads TGTGCCAGCACCGGACCAGGGGGCAACGCCTACGAGCAGTACTTC.

The chain links TRBV15 to TRBJ2-5; D uncertain. The ends were cut back, 1 base at V and 2 bases at J, with 11 bases in the middle. Germline V gene data show CDR1 as LNHNV and CDR2 as YYDKDF (reference sequence). The CDR3 totals 15 residues. Here the CDR3 reads CATSRVRLIQETQYF. The DNA of the CDR3 is TGTGCCACCAGCAGAGTTCGGCTTATACAAGAGACCCAGTACTTC.

On this clone itself: The junction departs from the called germline gene at one end, perhaps through a read error. The chain joins TRBV11-2 to TRBJ1-1; D gene unclear. CDR3 length equals 13 residues. Germline V gene lookup returns CDR1 SGHAT and CDR2 FQNNGV. The CDR3 spells CASSPYRNTEAFF. The CDR3, as DNA: TGCGCCAGCAGCCCTTACAGAAACACTGAAGCTTTCTTT. Variable domain in full (rest from reference TRBV11-2 and TRBJ1-1): EAGVAQSPRYKIIEKRQSVAFWCNPISGHATLYWYQQILGQGPKLLIQFQNNGVVDDSQLPKDRFSAERLKGVDSTLKIQPAKLEDSAVYLCASSPYRNTEAFFGQGTRLTVV.

This chain connects TRBV6-6 to TRBJ2-7; D might be TRBD1 (7 bases). This CDR3 has 15 residues. CDR1 is MNHNY, CDR2 SVGAGI, per germline (reference sequence). Trimming shortened V by 0 bases and J by 5 bases, and 14 bases separated the two germline ends. The CDR3 here is CASSYSSGRGDEQYF. CDR3 in DNA: TGTGCCAGCAGTTACTCATCTGGCAGGGGGGACGAGCAGTACTTC.

The chain uses TRBV5-4 and TRBJ2-7, with D perhaps matching TRBD2 (5 bases). V dropped 4 bases and J dropped 4 bases, with 15 bases sitting between them. In germline, CDR1 is SGHNT, CDR2 YYREEE (reference sequence). This CDR3 has 14 residues. As DNA, the CDR3 is TGTGCCAGCAGCCGTAGCCGGGATGCGTACGAGCAGTACTTC. As protein: CASSRSRDAYEQYF.

The rearrangement uses TRBV28 and TRBJ2-5; D unclear. CDR1 is MDHEN, CDR2 SYDVKM, per germline. The CDR3 has 14 amino acids. Deletions cut 5 bases from V and 1 base from J, with 11 bases between. For the CDR3, the DNA is TGTGCCAGCAGTGTGATGGACCTCCAAGAGACCCAGTACTTC. Translating gives CASSVMDLQETQYF.

The chain has TRBV4-2 and TRBJ1-3; no clear D gene. The CDR3 contains 16 residues. Deletions cut 7 bases from V and 0 bases from J, with 16 bases between. Germline loops: CDR1 LGHNA, CDR2 YNFKEQ. CDR3 amino acids: CASTPGDPVSGNTIYF. CDR3 DNA: TGTGCCAGCACCCCGGGAGACCCAGTCTCTGGAAACACCATATATTTT.

The rearrangement uses TRBV28 and TRBJ2-2, with D hard to call. The V end lost 6 bases, the J end lost 10 bases, and 15 bases lay between the germline ends. In germline, CDR1 is MDHEN, CDR2 SYDVKM. This CDR3 contains 13 residues. The CDR3 nucleotides are TGTGCCAGCAGAACGCCGAGTCGCGAGGAGCTGTTTTTT. Its translation is CASRTPSREELFF.

The chain has TRBV30 and TRBJ2-7, with a possible D match to TRBD1 (6 bases). CDR1 is GTSNPN and CDR2 is SVGIG in the germline V gene (reference sequence). The V end was cut by 7 bases, the J end by 1 base, with 17 bases between. CDR3 length: 14 residues. The CDR3 protein is CAFSRDTGSYEQYF. In DNA form, the CDR3 reads TGTGCCTTTTCCCGGGACACGGGTTCCTACGAGCAGTACTTC.

The chain carries TRBV11-2 and TRBJ2-1, with TRBD2 matching over 8 bases. The CDR3 runs 15 residues. Germline CDR1 and CDR2: SGHAT and FQNNGV. The V gene end was trimmed by 1 base and the J gene end by 8 bases; junction bases not matched to a gene: 7. The chain's CDR3 is CASSLGVAGLDEQFF. CDR3 nucleotides: TGTGCCAGCAGCTTAGGTGTAGCGGGACTCGATGAGCAGTTCTTC.

A few counts support this clone. The chain employs TRBV27 and TRBJ2-2, with no clear D. Germline CDR1 and CDR2: MNHEY and SMNVEV (reference sequence). There are 15 residues in the CDR3. V lost 6 bases to trimming and J lost 5 bases, with 16 bases between them. The CDR3 sequence: CASRAEPQVTGELFF. CDR3 nucleotide sequence: TGTGCCAGCAGGGCAGAACCCCAAGTTACCGGGGAGCTGTTTTTT.

This clone was observed once. V and J are TRBV5-1 and TRBJ2-3; 7 bases line up with TRBD1. The J segment lost 3 bases and the V segment lost 4 bases, leaving 5 bases of the junction unmatched. There are 14 residues in the CDR3. Germline V gives CDR1 SGHRS, CDR2 YFSETQ. Written as DNA, the CDR3 is TGCGCCAGCAGCGCCGGGACAGCAACAGATACGCAGTATTTT. This translates into CASSAGTATDTQYF.

This chain uses TRBV30 with TRBJ2-4; TRBD2 matches 8 bases. The junction had 10 bases not matched to a gene; V was cut back by 0 bases and J by 6 bases. The CDR3 has 16 residues. The V gene's germline CDR1 is GTSNPN and CDR2 SVGIG (reference sequence). The DNA for the CDR3 is TGTGCCTGGAGTGTAGGTTTCGGGGGGGCTAGAAACATTCAGTACTTC. It specifies CAWSVGFGGARNIQYF.

This clone was recorded at least ten times. At one end, the junction sequence differs from germline, possibly due to a read error. The CDR3 sequence is CASSEDGGRQYVF. DNA of the CDR3: TGTGCCAGCAGCGAAGATGGAGGTCGGCAGTACGTCTTC. V gene TRBV6-1 combines with J gene TRBJ1-2; D gene ambiguous. Per the germline V gene, CDR1 is MNHNS and CDR2 is SASEGT. The CDR3 is 13 residues long.

This clone was observed many times. V is TRBV2 and J is TRBJ2-7; TRBD1 matches at 7 bases. The germline V gene has CDR1 SNHLY and CDR2 FYNNEI. The CDR3 has 14 residues. Trimming took 6 bases from V and 6 from J; bases not matched to a gene: 11. CDR3 protein: CASREQGPSGEQYF. The CDR3 DNA reads as TGTGCCAGCAGGGAACAGGGGCCCTCAGGCGAGCAGTACTTC.